This record covers a single T cell receptor beta chain. This CDR3 has 14 residues. CDR1 is LNHDA, CDR2 SQIVND, per germline (reference sequence). V was clipped by 4 bases and J by 3 bases; unmatched bases: 2. This sample is part of a study of blood T cell repertoires in COVID-19. In the study overall: Whether acute or convalescent, the COVID-19 samples came from the United States, Italy and Spain.

The data were produced by immunoSEQ multiplex PCR, yet TCRdb's version contains in-frame clones alone and is incomplete. Of hundreds of thousands of clones listed, approximately 81% are singletons. The receptor's source is a woman aged 18-29 years with acute or convalescent COVID-19. The sample was peripheral blood. The chain combines TRBV19 with TRBJ2-7; 11 bases are a match to TRBD2. The DNA of the CDR3 is TGTGCCAGTAGTACGACTAGCGGGAACTACGAGCAGTACTTC. It specifies CASSTTSGNYEQYF.